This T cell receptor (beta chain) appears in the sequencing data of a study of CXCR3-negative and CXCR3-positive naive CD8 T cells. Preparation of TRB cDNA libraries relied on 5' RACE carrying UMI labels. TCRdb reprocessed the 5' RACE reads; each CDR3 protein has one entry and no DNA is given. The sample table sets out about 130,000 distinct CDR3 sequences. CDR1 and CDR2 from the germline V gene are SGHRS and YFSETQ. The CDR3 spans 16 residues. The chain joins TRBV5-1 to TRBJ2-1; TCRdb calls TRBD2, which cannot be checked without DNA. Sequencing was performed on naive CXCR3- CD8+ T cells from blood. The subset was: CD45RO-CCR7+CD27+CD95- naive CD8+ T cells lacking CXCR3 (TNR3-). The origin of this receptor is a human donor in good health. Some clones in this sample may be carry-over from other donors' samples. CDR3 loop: CASSLDAGGPGNEQLF.